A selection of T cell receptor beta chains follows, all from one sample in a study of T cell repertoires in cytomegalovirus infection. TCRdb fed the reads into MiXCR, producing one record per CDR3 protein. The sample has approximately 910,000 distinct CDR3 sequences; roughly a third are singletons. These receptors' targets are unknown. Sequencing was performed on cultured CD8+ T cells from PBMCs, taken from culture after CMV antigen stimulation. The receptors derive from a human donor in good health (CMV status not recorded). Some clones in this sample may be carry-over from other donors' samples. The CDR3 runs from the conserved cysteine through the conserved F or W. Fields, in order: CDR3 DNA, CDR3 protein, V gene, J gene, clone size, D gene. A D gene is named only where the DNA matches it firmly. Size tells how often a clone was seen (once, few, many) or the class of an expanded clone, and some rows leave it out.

TGTGCCAGCACCCTTTCCGCGGGGCCTCAAGAGACCCAGTACTTC	CASTLSAGPQETQYF	TRBV6-1	TRBJ2-5	-	-
TGTGCCAGCCGTCCAGCAGGGGCTGGAAACACCATATATTTT	CASRPAGAGNTIYF	TRBV12-3/TRBV12-4	TRBJ1-3	few	-
TGTGCCAGCAGCTTATTAGGACAGTTTTTTCATGAGCAGTTCTTC	CASSLLGQFFHEQFF	TRBV7-6	TRBJ2-1	many	-
TGTGCCAGCAGCTTAGACAGGACCTATGGCTACACCTTC	CASSLDRTYGYTF	TRBV7-8	TRBJ1-2	-	-
TGTGCCAGCAGCCCCCCCCGACAGGGTGCTCCTGAAGCTTTCTTT	CASSPPRQGAPEAFF	TRBV9	TRBJ1-1	-	TRBD1
TGTGCCAGCAGCTCCGCGACGATCTCTGGGGCCAACGTCCTGACTTTC	CASSSATISGANVLTF	TRBV5-4	TRBJ2-6	-	-
TGTGCCAGCAGCTTAGAGCAGAACACGAATCAGCCCCAGCATTTT	CASSLEQNTNQPQHF	TRBV11-3	TRBJ1-5	-	-
TGTGCCAGCAGCGTAGGGAAGGGGGGACGGGACACTGAAGCTTTCTTT	CASSVGKGGRDTEAFF	TRBV9	TRBJ1-1	-	-
TGTGCCAGCAGCTTAGCGGGCCACGGGAACACCGGGGAGCTGTTTTTT	CASSLAGHGNTGELFF	TRBV7-8	TRBJ2-2	many	-
TGTGCCAGCAGCTTAGGGACAGGAGACTCGAACACTGAAGCTTTCTTT	CASSLGTGDSNTEAFF	TRBV7-8	TRBJ1-1	many	TRBD1
TGTGCCAGCAGCGCCGAAGTCGCGGGGAACACTGAAGCTTTCTTT	CASSAEVAGNTEAFF	TRBV5-6	TRBJ1-1	few	-
TGCGCCAGCAGCTTGGCCAAGCTAGCGGGGGGGGAGAGAAATGAGCAGTTCTTC	CASSLAKLAGGERNEQFF	TRBV5-1	TRBJ2-1	-	TRBD2
TGTGCCAGCAGTGACTGGGACCCAAGGCCGGGCAATCAGCCCCAGCATTTT	CASSDWDPRPGNQPQHF	TRBV6-1	TRBJ1-5	few	-